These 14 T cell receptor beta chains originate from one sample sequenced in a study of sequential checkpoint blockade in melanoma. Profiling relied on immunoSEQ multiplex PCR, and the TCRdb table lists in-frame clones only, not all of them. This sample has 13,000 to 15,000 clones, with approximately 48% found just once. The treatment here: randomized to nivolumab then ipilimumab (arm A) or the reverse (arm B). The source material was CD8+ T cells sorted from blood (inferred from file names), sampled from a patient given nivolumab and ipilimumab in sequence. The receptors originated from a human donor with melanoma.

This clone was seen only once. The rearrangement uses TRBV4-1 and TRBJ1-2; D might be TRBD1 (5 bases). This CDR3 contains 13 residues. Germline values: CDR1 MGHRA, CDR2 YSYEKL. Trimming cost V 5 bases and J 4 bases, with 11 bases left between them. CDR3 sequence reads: CASSNRDSYGYTF. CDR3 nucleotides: TGCGCCAGCAGCAACCGGGACTCCTATGGCTACACCTTC.

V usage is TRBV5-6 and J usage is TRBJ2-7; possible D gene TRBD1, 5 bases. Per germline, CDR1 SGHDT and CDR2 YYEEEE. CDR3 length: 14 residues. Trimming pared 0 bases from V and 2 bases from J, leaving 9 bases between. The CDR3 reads CASSLGQQAYEQYF. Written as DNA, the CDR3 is TGTGCCAGCAGCTTGGGACAGCAAGCCTACGAGCAGTACTTC.

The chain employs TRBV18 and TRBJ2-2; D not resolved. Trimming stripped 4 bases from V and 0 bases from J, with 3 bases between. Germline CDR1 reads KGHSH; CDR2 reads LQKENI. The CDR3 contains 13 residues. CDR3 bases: TGTGCCAGCTCACTCACGAACACCGGGGAGCTGTTTTTT. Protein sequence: CASSLTNTGELFF.

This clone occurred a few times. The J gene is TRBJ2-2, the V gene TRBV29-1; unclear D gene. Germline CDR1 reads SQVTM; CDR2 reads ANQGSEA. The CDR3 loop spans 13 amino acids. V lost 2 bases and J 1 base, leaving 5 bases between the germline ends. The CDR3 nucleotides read TGCAGCGTTGAATACGGGAACACCGGGGAGCTGTTTTTT. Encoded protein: CSVEYGNTGELFF.

The CDR3 is CASRPTSGSDYEQYF. Here the CDR3 DNA reads TGTGCCAGCAGACCTACTAGCGGGAGTGACTACGAGCAGTACTTC. V usage is TRBV5-4 and J usage is TRBJ2-7; 11 bases fit TRBD2. The CDR3 runs to 15 residues. Germline V lookup: CDR1 SGHNT, CDR2 YYREEE (reference sequence). V gave up 5 bases and J gave up 3 bases; unmatched junction bases: 7. The whole variable domain, filled in from reference TRBV5-4 and TRBJ2-7, reads ETGVTQSPTHLIKTRGQQVTLRCSSQSGHNTVSWYQQALGQGPQFIFQYYREEENGRGNFPPRFSGLQFPNYSSELNVNALELDDSALYLCASRPTSGSDYEQYFGPGTRLTVT.

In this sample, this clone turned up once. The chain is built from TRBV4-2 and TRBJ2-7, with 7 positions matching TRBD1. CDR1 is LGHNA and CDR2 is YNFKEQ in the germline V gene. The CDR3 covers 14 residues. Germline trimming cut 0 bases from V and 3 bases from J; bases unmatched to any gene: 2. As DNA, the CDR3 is TGTGCCAGCAGCCAAGATCCAGGGGGCTACGAGCAGTACTTC. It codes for CASSQDPGGYEQYF.

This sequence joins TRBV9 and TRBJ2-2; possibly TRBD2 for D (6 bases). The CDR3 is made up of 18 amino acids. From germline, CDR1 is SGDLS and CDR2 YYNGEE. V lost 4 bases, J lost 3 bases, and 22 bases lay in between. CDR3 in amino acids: CASSFSRRDSLHTGELFF. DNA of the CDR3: TGTGCCAGCAGCTTCTCCCGCCGGGACTCCCTCCACACCGGGGAGCTGTTTTTT.

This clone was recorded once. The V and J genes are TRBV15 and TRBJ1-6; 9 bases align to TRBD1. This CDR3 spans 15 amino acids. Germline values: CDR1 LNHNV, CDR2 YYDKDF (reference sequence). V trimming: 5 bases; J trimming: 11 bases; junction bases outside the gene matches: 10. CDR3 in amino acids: CATSGRQGEGTPLHF. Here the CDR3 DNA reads TGTGCCACCAGCGGTCGACAGGGGGAAGGTACACCCCTCCACTTT.

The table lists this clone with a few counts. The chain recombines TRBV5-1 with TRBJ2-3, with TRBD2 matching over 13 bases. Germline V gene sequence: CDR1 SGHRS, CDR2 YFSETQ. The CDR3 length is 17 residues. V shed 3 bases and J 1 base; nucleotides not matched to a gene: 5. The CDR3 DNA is TGCGCCAGCAGCTACGGACTAGCGGGAGAGGGCACAGATACGCAGTATTTT. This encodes CASSYGLAGEGTDTQYF.

This chain's CDR3 is CVQPRDRGQDTQYF. The CDR3 region has the DNA TGTGTCCAGCCCCGGGACAGGGGGCAGGATACGCAGTATTTT. The V gene is TRBV2, the J gene TRBJ2-3; TRBD1 agrees at 12 bases. This CDR3 is built from 14 residues. Germline-derived CDR1 and CDR2 are SNHLY and FYNNEI. The full variable domain, with the rest looked up from reference TRBV2 and TRBJ2-3, is EPEVTQTPSHQVTQMGQEVILRCVPISNHLYFYWYRQILGQKVEFLVSFYNNEISEKSEIFDDQFSVERPDGSNFTLKIRSTKLEDSAMYFCVQPRDRGQDTQYFGPGTRLTVL.

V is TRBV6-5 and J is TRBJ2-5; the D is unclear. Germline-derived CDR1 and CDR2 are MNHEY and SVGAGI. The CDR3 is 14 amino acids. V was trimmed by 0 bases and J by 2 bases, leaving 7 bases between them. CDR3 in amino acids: CASSYSTNQETQYF. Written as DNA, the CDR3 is TGTGCCAGCAGTTACTCTACTAATCAAGAGACCCAGTACTTC.

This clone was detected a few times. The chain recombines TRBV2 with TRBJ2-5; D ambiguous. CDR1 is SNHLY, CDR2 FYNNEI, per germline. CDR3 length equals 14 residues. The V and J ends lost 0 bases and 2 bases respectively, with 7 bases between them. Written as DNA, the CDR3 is TGTGCCAGCAGTGAAGCGGGCTCTCAAGAGACCCAGTACTTC. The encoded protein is CASSEAGSQETQYF.

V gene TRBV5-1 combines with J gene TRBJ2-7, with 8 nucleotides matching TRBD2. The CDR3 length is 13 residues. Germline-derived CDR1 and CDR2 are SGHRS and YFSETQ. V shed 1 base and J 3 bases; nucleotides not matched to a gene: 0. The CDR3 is CASSLTSGYEQYF. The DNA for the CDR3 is TGCGCCAGCAGCTTGACTAGCGGCTACGAGCAGTACTTC.

The CDR3 bases are TGTGCCAGCAGTTTATGGGACAACGGGCTGTACGAGCAGTACTTC. Translated, it gives CASSLWDNGLYEQYF. V usage is TRBV28 and J usage is TRBJ2-7; tentative D call: TRBD1 (5 bases). The germline gives CDR1 MDHEN, CDR2 SYDVKM. Between the trimmed V and J ends, which lost 0 bases and 4 bases, there was a span of 13 bases. The CDR3 extends over 15 amino acids. The full variable domain, in which reference TRBV28 and TRBJ2-7 provide the parts outside the CDR3, is DVKVTQSSRYLVKRTGEKVFLECVQDMDHENMFWYRQDPGLGLRLIYFSYDVKMKEKGDIPEGYSVSREKKERFSLILESASTNQTSMYLCASSLWDNGLYEQYFGPGTRLTVT.